The sequence of this T cell receptor (beta chain) was determined in a study of blood T cell repertoires in COVID-19. Per the germline V gene, CDR1 is MGHRA and CDR2 is YSYEKL. The CDR3 contains 14 residues. V was pared by 0 bases and J by 7 bases, with 13 bases between. This clone came up a few times. Sequenced by immunoSEQ multiplex PCR; TCRdb stores in-frame clones only, minus some. The data hold roughly 150,000 clones, with approximately 88% observed a single time. The chain employs TRBV4-1 and TRBJ2-7; the D is unclear. This sequence was found in a man between 70 and 80 years old who had been exposed to COVID-19. Input material: PBMCs or T cells enriched from blood (not recorded which). The DNA of the CDR3 is TGCGCCAGCAGCCAAGATCTCTGGGTGAGGGAGCAGTACTTC. The encoded protein is CASSQDLWVREQYF.